One and the same sample provided the 14 T cell receptor beta chains below, sequenced in a study of blood T cell repertoires in COVID-19. TCRdb's copy holds only in-frame clones and misses some; the assay was immunoSEQ multiplex PCR. The sample consists of approximately 230,000 clones, around 90% of them appearing once. The source material was peripheral blood. These receptors came from a man aged 18 to 29 with active or convalescent COVID-19.

The chain couples TRBV10-3 to TRBJ1-4, with 7 nucleotides matching TRBD1. Germline V gene lookup returns CDR1 ENHRY and CDR2 SYGVKD. Trimming at V came to 1 base and at J to 3 bases, leaving 2 bases not matched to a gene. The CDR3 length is 15 residues. The CDR3 sequence: CAISEFQGANEKLFF. The CDR3, as DNA: TGTGCCATCAGTGAGTTTCAGGGGGCTAATGAAAAACTGTTTTTT.

The chain links TRBV5-1 to TRBJ2-2; D gene uncertain. Trimming shortened V by 0 bases and J by 6 bases, and 6 bases separated the two germline ends. The CDR3 runs to 13 residues. Germline values: CDR1 SGHRS, CDR2 YFSETQ. The CDR3 DNA reads as TGCGCCAGCAGCTTGGTCCCTTCCGGGGAGCTGTTTTTT. Translating gives CASSLVPSGELFF.

This clone appeared a single time. The chain combines TRBV6-2 or TRBV6-3 with TRBJ2-5; the match to TRBD2 covers 8 bases. The CDR3 is 16 amino acids. V gave up 3 bases and J gave up 6 bases; unmatched junction bases: 12. The germline V gene encodes CDR1 MNHEY and CDR2 SVGEGT. This CDR3 is CASSYLTSGSLKTQYF. CDR3 DNA: TGTGCCAGCAGTTATCTTACGAGCGGGAGTTTGAAGACCCAGTACTTC.

This clone was counted once. The chain combines TRBV30 with TRBJ1-6; D call uncertain. Germline V CDR1 and CDR2: GTSNPN, SVGIG (reference sequence). The CDR3 has 15 residues. Trimming pared 0 bases from V and 10 bases from J, leaving 16 bases between. The CDR3 DNA is TGTGCCTGGAGTGTCGACCCGGCCGGGAGCTCACCCCTCCACTTT. It specifies CAWSVDPAGSSPLHF.

V is TRBV25-1 and J is TRBJ2-3, with TRBD2 matching 12 bases. The CDR3 extends over 16 amino acids. CDR1 and CDR2 from the germline V gene are MGHDK and SYGVNS. The ends lost 2 bases at V and 4 bases at J; junction bases unmatched: 4. The CDR3 region has the DNA TGTGCCAGCAGTGAAGCGACTAGCGGGAGACCAGATACGCAGTATTTT. Amino acids: CASSEATSGRPDTQYF.

The genes are TRBV4-2 and TRBJ2-1, with 11 positions matching TRBD2. This CDR3 has 19 amino acids. V was clipped by 0 bases and J by 6 bases; unmatched bases: 13. CDR1 LGHNA and CDR2 YNFKEQ come from the germline V gene. CDR3 nucleotide sequence: TGTGCCAGCAGCCAAGATCGCCTAGCGGGGGGAAGGATCGGCAATGAGCAGTTCTTC. Translating it yields CASSQDRLAGGRIGNEQFF.

The CDR3 is CASSRQGVTEAFF. DNA for the CDR3: TGTGCCAGCAGTCGACAGGGGGTCACTGAAGCTTTCTTT. The chain employs TRBV12-3 or TRBV12-4 and TRBJ1-1, with 9 nucleotides matching TRBD1. The CDR3 is made up of 13 amino acids. The V segment lost 5 bases and the J segment 4 bases; nucleotides outside the gene matches: 2.

In DNA form, the CDR3 reads TGTGCCAGCAGTGAGGGGGGGCGGAGGGTAAATCAGCCCCAGCATTTT. This sequence encodes CASSEGGRRVNQPQHF. The J gene is TRBJ1-5, the V gene TRBV2, with D perhaps TRBD1 (6 bases). The V end was cut by 3 bases, the J end by 4 bases, with 16 bases between. Per germline, CDR1 SNHLY and CDR2 FYNNEI. The CDR3 extends over 16 amino acids. Together with reference TRBV2 and TRBJ1-5, the CDR3 gives the full variable domain: EPEVTQTPSHQVTQMGQEVILRCVPISNHLYFYWYRQILGQKVEFLVSFYNNEISEKSEIFDDQFSVERPDGSNFTLKIRSTKLEDSAMYFCASSEGGRRVNQPQHFGDGTRLSIL.

V gene TRBV19 combines with J gene TRBJ2-3, with 11 bases identical to TRBD2. Trimming cost V 2 bases and J 8 bases; bases outside gene matches: 9. This CDR3 comprises 16 residues. Germline V gene sequence: CDR1 LNHDA, CDR2 SQIVND (reference sequence). The CDR3 here is CASSIPRLAGPGTQYF. The CDR3 region has the DNA TGTGCCAGTAGTATACCGCGACTAGCGGGGCCCGGTACGCAGTATTTT.

V and J are TRBV19 and TRBJ1-2; 7 bases match TRBD1. J was trimmed by 3 bases and V by 4 bases; bases with no gene match: 8. Germline assignment: CDR1 LNHDA and CDR2 SQIVND (reference sequence). This CDR3 is built from 15 residues. CDR3 DNA: TGTGCCAGTAGTACGTCATGGCAGGGGGACTATGGCTACACCTTC. Its translation: CASSTSWQGDYGYTF.

The rearrangement links TRBV7-9 to TRBJ2-1; D not resolved. Per the germline V gene, CDR1 is SEHNR and CDR2 is FQNEAQ (reference sequence). The CDR3 covers 18 residues. V lost 0 bases, J lost 2 bases, and 17 bases lay in between. CDR3 coding DNA: TGTGCCAGCAGCTTAGCGCTAAGGTTCAGCGCCACCTACAATGAGCAGTTCTTC. This gives the protein CASSLALRFSATYNEQFF.

A remark on this clone: Other DNA sequences of this sample code for an identical CDR3. This chain connects TRBV7-9 to TRBJ1-3; TRBD1 matches 7 bases. Germline V gives CDR1 SEHNR, CDR2 FQNEAQ (reference sequence). The trim removed 1 base at V and 0 bases at J, leaving 6 bases unmatched. This CDR3 contains 17 residues. The CDR3 loop reads CASSLGTAGGSGNTIYF. CDR3 coding DNA: TGTGCCAGCAGCTTAGGAACCGCAGGGGGCTCTGGAAACACCATATATTTT.

The CDR3 DNA sequence: TGTGCCAGCAGCCCTCCCCTGACAGGGCGGGAGCAGTACTTC. It codes for CASSPPLTGREQYF. This chain joins TRBV7-2 and TRBJ2-7; 7 bases are a match to TRBD1. This CDR3 is 14 amino acids long. Germline V gene sequence: CDR1 SGHTA, CDR2 FQGNSA. V lost 5 bases to trimming and J lost 7 bases; unmatched junction nucleotides: 11.

The CDR3 sequence is CASTSRTDRRTVIQYF. CDR3 coding DNA: TGTGCCAGCACCTCACGGACGGACAGGAGGACGGTCATTCAGTACTTC. The chain couples TRBV28 to TRBJ2-4; 7 bases line up with TRBD1. Germline CDR1 reads MDHEN; CDR2 reads SYDVKM. The CDR3 is 16 residues long. V gave up 7 bases and J gave up 9 bases; unmatched junction bases: 18.